This T cell receptor beta chain derives from a study of tumor and adjacent non-tumor tissue in lung cancer. RNA was extracted from bulk tissue without any cell sorting. This non-tumor lung sample came from over 3 cm beyond the tumor edge. TCRbeta libraries were built with three rounds of nested PCR, modified from ARM-PCR. Each CDR3 protein gets one entry after TCRdb re-called the multiplex PCR reads with MiXCR. The data show some 100,000 distinct CDR3 sequences, with 65% seen just once and roughly 18% held by the top ten. The TCR sequence derives from a man aged 25 to 45 with non-small cell lung cancer. The sequenced material came from distant non-tumor lung tissue.

CDR3: CASSLRDRGETQYF. The DNA for the CDR3 is TGCGCCAGCAGCCTCAGGGACAGGGGCGAAACGCAGTATTTT. The chain carries TRBV5-1 and TRBJ2-3, with 10 bases lining up with TRBD1. The CDR3 length is 14 residues. Germline values: CDR1 SGHRS, CDR2 YFSETQ. V trimming: 4 bases; J trimming: 9 bases; junction bases outside the gene matches: 8.